The 30 T cell receptor beta chains listed next were all sequenced from one sample in a study of patients and donors after allogeneic stem cell transplantation. One entry per CDR3 protein results from TCRdb running MiXCR on the RT-PCR reads. The sample lists 800,000 to 1,000,000 distinct CDR3 sequences; roughly 18% were seen once. The sample taken for sequencing was blood, either unsorted or a sorted T cell fraction (not recorded which). Receptors were obtained from a human donor who was either an allogeneic HSCT recipient or a stem cell or donor lymphocyte infusion donor (not recorded which). It is not recorded whose cells these are; they may come from a transplant donor.

This clonotype was counted a few times. CDR3 sequence (DNA): TGCGCCAGCAGCCAAGATCGCGGGGGGATCTACGAGCAGTACTTC. Translating gives CASSQDRGGIYEQYF. The chain is built from TRBV4-3 and TRBJ2-7; 8 nucleotides line up with TRBD2. The CDR3 runs 15 residues. V shed 0 bases and J 3 bases; nucleotides not matched to a gene: 4. Germline loops: CDR1 LGHNA, CDR2 YSLEER.

This clonotype was observed a handful of times. The CDR3 spells CASSSSGVHEQYF. Here the CDR3 DNA reads TGTGCCAGCAGCTCCTCAGGGGTCCACGAGCAGTACTTC. This rearrangement joins TRBV12-3 or TRBV12-4 to TRBJ2-7; maybe TRBD1 (6 bases). The CDR3 is 13 amino acids. V gave up 6 bases and J gave up 5 bases, with 14 bases separating them.

The chain is built from TRBV15 and TRBJ2-5, with no clear D. V was trimmed by 9 bases and J by 2 bases, leaving 13 bases between them. Per germline, CDR1 LNHNV and CDR2 YYDKDF (reference sequence). The CDR3 contains 13 residues. This CDR3 reads CATKLGLQETQYF. The CDR3, as DNA: TGTGCCACAAAACTTGGGCTGCAAGAGACCCAGTACTTC. The full variable domain, its missing parts supplied by reference TRBV15 and TRBJ2-5, is DAMVIQNPRYQVTQFGKPVTLSCSQTLNHNVMYWYQQKSSQAPKLLFHYYDKDFNNEADTPDNFQSRRPNTSFCFLDIRSPGLGDTAMYLCATKLGLQETQYFGPGTRLLVL.

The chain recombines TRBV5-1 with TRBJ1-2, with TRBD1 identical over 7 bases. Germline V gene data show CDR1 as SGHRS and CDR2 as YFSETQ. The CDR3 sequence is 18 residues long. V trimming: 0 bases; J trimming: 1 base; junction bases outside the gene matches: 12. As DNA, the CDR3 is TGCGCCAGCAGCTTGGCTCGGGGACAGATACTTCTTAACTATGGCTACACCTTC. Its protein is CASSLARGQILLNYGYTF.

This clonotype has at least ten counts. This chain uses TRBV5-1 with TRBJ2-7, with a possible D match to TRBD2 (7 bases). Germline loops: CDR1 SGHRS, CDR2 YFSETQ. CDR3 length: 14 residues. V was trimmed by 4 bases and J by 6 bases, leaving 17 bases between them. CDR3 in DNA: TGCGCCAGCAGCGGGGGGGGCTTGTACTCCGAGCAGTACTTC. Protein: CASSGGGLYSEQYF.

The chain employs TRBV5-1 and TRBJ2-4; D gene unclear. The CDR3 extends over 14 amino acids. V lost 0 bases to trimming and J lost 4 bases, with 8 bases between them. Germline CDR1 is SGHRS and CDR2 is YFSETQ. CDR3 in DNA: TGCGCCAGCAGCTTGGGCAGCCAGAAAAACATTCAGTACTTC. Its translation: CASSLGSQKNIQYF.

The chain is built from TRBV25-1 and TRBJ1-2; no reliable D call. Germline V gene sequence: CDR1 MGHDK, CDR2 SYGVNS. V was pared by 3 bases and J by 8 bases, with 22 bases between. CDR3 length: 16 amino acids. The CDR3 is CASSDVNSPSMGGYTF. The CDR3 nucleotides are TGTGCCAGCAGTGATGTGAACAGTCCCTCAATGGGGGGCTACACCTTC.

This chain links TRBV6-1 with TRBJ2-7; weak D call: TRBD2 (6 bases). With 5 bases removed from V and 2 bases from J, the gap between germline ends came to 19 bases. The CDR3 runs to 16 residues. Germline CDR1 MNHNS, CDR2 SASEGT. CDR3 in amino acids: CASSQEWLASTYEQYF. CDR3 nucleotide sequence: TGTGCCAGCAGTCAAGAGTGGCTAGCGTCGACCTACGAGCAGTACTTC.

The genes are TRBV15 and TRBJ2-7, with TRBD1 matching over 7 bases. Germline-derived CDR1 and CDR2 are LNHNV and YYDKDF (reference sequence). The junction had 2 bases not matched to a gene; V was cut back by 0 bases and J by 0 bases. This CDR3 comprises 15 residues. The CDR3 region is CATSREWDSSYEQYF. Written as DNA, the CDR3 is TGTGCCACCAGCAGAGAGTGGGACAGCTCCTACGAGCAGTACTTC.

The chain joins TRBV7-9 to TRBJ2-3; D remains unclear. Per the germline V gene, CDR1 is SEHNR and CDR2 is FQNEAQ (reference sequence). Between the trimmed V and J ends, which lost 2 bases and 4 bases, there was a span of 10 bases. The CDR3 spans 14 residues. This chain's CDR3 is CASSLPDRADTQYF. CDR3 DNA: TGTGCCAGCAGCTTACCGGACCGCGCAGATACGCAGTATTTT.

J is TRBJ1-4 and V is TRBV27; TRBD1 is a possible D gene (6 bases). This CDR3 region has 15 residues. The germline V gene encodes CDR1 MNHEY and CDR2 SMNVEV (reference sequence). V lost 7 bases, J lost 1 base, and 13 bases lay in between. The CDR3, as DNA: TGTGCCAGCACCGCGGGGGCTGGAACTAATGAAAAACTGTTTTTT. It is translated as CASTAGAGTNEKLFF.

The rearrangement links TRBV20-1 to TRBJ2-1; 7 nucleotides agree with TRBD2. Germline V gene lookup returns CDR1 DFQATT and CDR2 SNEGSKA (reference sequence). With V trimmed by 5 bases and J by 1 base, 11 bases remained unmatched. The CDR3 consists of 16 residues. CDR3 sequence reads: CSAWAWRERSYNEQFF. The CDR3 DNA sequence: TGCAGTGCTTGGGCCTGGCGGGAGCGTTCCTACAATGAGCAGTTCTTC.

The chain combines TRBV12-3 or TRBV12-4 with TRBJ1-1, with unresolved D. The CDR3 runs 12 residues. The V end lost 2 bases, the J end lost 6 bases, and 7 bases lay between the germline ends. The CDR3 DNA sequence: TGTGCCAGCAGTTTATTGGCTGCTGAAGCTTTCTTT. This encodes CASSLLAAEAFF.

Only a few counts were recorded for this clonotype. The rearrangement uses TRBV15 and TRBJ2-7; 9 bases match TRBD1. This CDR3 region has 13 residues. Germline values: CDR1 LNHNV, CDR2 YYDKDF (reference sequence). Trimming removed 8 bases from V and 5 bases from J; junction bases left unmatched: 7. CDR3 in DNA: TGTGCCACCTCAGGACAGGGGTTCCACGAGCAGTACTTC. Protein product: CATSGQGFHEQYF.

This clonotype was seen more than once but under ten times. The genes are TRBV20-1 and TRBJ1-1; D gene ambiguous. Trimming stripped 6 bases from V and 5 bases from J, with 13 bases between. The CDR3 consists of 12 residues. Germline values: CDR1 DFQATT, CDR2 SNEGSKA (reference sequence). Written as DNA, the CDR3 is TGCAGTGCGAGTGACGGGTGGACTGAAGCTTTCTTT. It yields the protein CSASDGWTEAFF.

The table lists this clonotype with a few counts. The chain recombines TRBV24-1 with TRBJ1-2; 8 nucleotides match TRBD1. The germline V gene encodes CDR1 KGHDR and CDR2 SFDVKD. This CDR3 has 14 amino acids. The V segment lost 9 bases and the J segment 3 bases; nucleotides outside the gene matches: 8. The CDR3 nucleotides are TGTGCCACCCGCCCCGGGACAGGCTACTATGGCTACACCTTC. This sequence encodes CATRPGTGYYGYTF.

This clonotype was detected only a few times. CDR3 loop: CASSPRFGTGHYEQYF. In DNA form, the CDR3 reads TGTGCCAGCTCACCACGGTTTGGGACAGGGCACTACGAGCAGTACTTC. The V gene is TRBV18, the J gene TRBJ2-7; 9 positions agree with TRBD1. With 1 base clipped from V and 3 bases from J, the junction kept 7 bases outside the gene matches. The CDR3 is made up of 16 amino acids. In germline, CDR1 is KGHSH, CDR2 LQKENI.

This clonotype has just a few counts. The rearrangement uses TRBV15 and TRBJ2-1, with D perhaps matching TRBD2 (6 bases). Germline loops: CDR1 LNHNV, CDR2 YYDKDF (reference sequence). Trimming stripped 0 bases from V and 4 bases from J, with 16 bases between. CDR3 size: 17 residues. CDR3 DNA: TGTGCCACCAGCAGAGATGGGTCCCTCCGGGGGTACAATGAGCAGTTCTTC. Translated: CATSRDGSLRGYNEQFF.

The chain recombines TRBV7-6 with TRBJ1-1, with a weak D call TRBD1 (5 bases). V lost 2 bases, J lost 1 base, and 14 bases lay in between. The CDR3 runs 16 residues. Germline V gives CDR1 SGHVS, CDR2 FNYEAQ. The CDR3 DNA reads as TGTGCCAGCAGCTTATTATGGGGACCGGAGAACACTGAAGCTTTCTTT. This gives the protein CASSLLWGPENTEAFF.

The chain recombines TRBV18 with TRBJ2-1; 13 positions match TRBD2. V was pared by 3 bases and J by 12 bases, with 8 bases of the junction left unmatched. Per germline, CDR1 KGHSH and CDR2 LQKENI. This CDR3 is 15 amino acids long. The CDR3 DNA follows: TGTGCCAGCTCACCGGGACTAGCGGGGTCCTCCGGGCAGTTCTTC. This translates into CASSPGLAGSSGQFF.

There are a few counts of this clonotype. The chain is built from TRBV12-3 or TRBV12-4 and TRBJ2-7; 12 bases agree with TRBD2. V dropped 3 bases and J dropped 0; count of bases not matched to a gene: 6. CDR3 size: 17 residues. CDR3 in amino acids: CASSFRGTSGRSYEQYF. In nucleotides, the CDR3 is TGTGCCAGCAGTTTCAGAGGGACTAGCGGGCGCTCCTACGAGCAGTACTTC.

This chain links TRBV20-1 with TRBJ2-3, with a tentative D call TRBD2 (6 bases). Germline-derived CDR1 and CDR2 are DFQATT and SNEGSKA (reference sequence). The ends were cut back, 2 bases at V and 2 bases at J, with 14 bases in the middle. The CDR3 runs to 15 residues. The CDR3 sequence is CSARSHGGNTDTQYF. Here the CDR3 DNA reads TGCAGTGCTAGAAGCCACGGGGGAAACACAGATACGCAGTATTTT.

This clonotype showed up just a few times. The chain couples TRBV9 to TRBJ2-3; TRBD2 agrees at 7 bases. There are 19 residues in the CDR3. The germline CDR1 and CDR2 sequences are SGDLS and YYNGEE. V shed 4 bases, J shed 1 base, and the junction held 18 bases outside the gene matches. The CDR3 DNA reads as TGTGCCAGCAGCCGCGCAATCGGGGCTAGCGGTTTAGGCACAGATACGCAGTATTTT. It is translated as CASSRAIGASGLGTDTQYF.

The table lists this clonotype with many counts. J is TRBJ2-7 and V is TRBV20-1, with 12 bases that match TRBD2. This CDR3 spans 14 amino acids. Germline lookup yields CDR1 DFQATT and CDR2 SNEGSKA (reference sequence). Trimming at V came to 5 bases and at J to 5 bases, leaving 7 bases not matched to a gene. The CDR3, as DNA: TGCAGTGCTCTAGCGGGAGGGCAGAGGGACGAGCAGTACTTC. Its translation is CSALAGGQRDEQYF.

This clonotype was picked up a small number of times. This chain links TRBV20-1 with TRBJ1-2; TRBD1 matches at 8 bases. The germline V gene encodes CDR1 DFQATT and CDR2 SNEGSKA (reference sequence). The length of the CDR3 is 14 residues. J gave up 13 bases and V 0 bases, and 13 bases lay outside the gene matches. CDR3 region: CSARESVGQEVCTF. The DNA of the CDR3 is TGCAGTGCTAGAGAGTCCGTGGGACAGGAAGTTTGCACCTTC.

There are a few counts of this clonotype. The V call is TRBV20-1, the J call TRBJ2-3; TRBD1 matches at 8 bases. Germline CDR1 reads DFQATT; CDR2 reads SNEGSKA (reference sequence). J lost 4 bases, V lost 0 bases, and 6 bases had no gene match. This CDR3 has 15 amino acids. The CDR3 region is CSAREGDRPPDTQYF. The CDR3 DNA reads as TGCAGTGCTAGAGAAGGGGACAGGCCACCAGATACGCAGTATTTT.

The genes are TRBV12-3 or TRBV12-4 and TRBJ2-1; TRBD1 agrees at 11 bases. V lost 2 bases and J lost 8; bases outside the gene matches: 8. This CDR3 has 16 residues. The CDR3 nucleotides read TGTGCCAGCAGTTTAACCCGGGACAGGGGGTGGGATGAGCAGTTCTTC. Translation: CASSLTRDRGWDEQFF.

The chain has TRBV29-1 and TRBJ2-3; 7 nucleotides line up with TRBD2. The junction had 7 bases not matched to a gene; V was cut back by 6 bases and J by 1 base. This CDR3 is built from 14 residues. Germline V gene data show CDR1 as SQVTM and CDR2 as ANQGSEA. The CDR3 spells CSVVSAGGTDTQYF. The CDR3 coding sequence is TGCAGCGTCGTATCGGCGGGGGGCACAGATACGCAGTATTTT.

This chain links TRBV6-2 or TRBV6-3 with TRBJ1-5, with 10 bases matching TRBD1. CDR3 length equals 16 residues. Germline V lookup: CDR1 MNHEY, CDR2 SVGEGT. Germline trimming cut 5 bases from V and 4 bases from J; bases unmatched to any gene: 8. CDR3 sequence: CASSTRDRGGNQPQHF. As DNA, the CDR3 is TGTGCCAGCAGTACCCGGGACAGGGGAGGGAATCAGCCCCAGCATTTT.

This sequence joins TRBV3-1 and TRBJ2-7, with a weak D call TRBD2 (5 bases). CDR1 is LGHDT and CDR2 is YNNKEL in the germline V gene (reference sequence). V was trimmed by 4 bases and J by 0 bases, leaving 16 bases between them. The CDR3 extends over 16 amino acids. The CDR3 bases are TGTGCCAGCAGCCCCCGACTTGAGCGGAGCTCCTACGAGCAGTACTTC. As protein: CASSPRLERSSYEQYF.